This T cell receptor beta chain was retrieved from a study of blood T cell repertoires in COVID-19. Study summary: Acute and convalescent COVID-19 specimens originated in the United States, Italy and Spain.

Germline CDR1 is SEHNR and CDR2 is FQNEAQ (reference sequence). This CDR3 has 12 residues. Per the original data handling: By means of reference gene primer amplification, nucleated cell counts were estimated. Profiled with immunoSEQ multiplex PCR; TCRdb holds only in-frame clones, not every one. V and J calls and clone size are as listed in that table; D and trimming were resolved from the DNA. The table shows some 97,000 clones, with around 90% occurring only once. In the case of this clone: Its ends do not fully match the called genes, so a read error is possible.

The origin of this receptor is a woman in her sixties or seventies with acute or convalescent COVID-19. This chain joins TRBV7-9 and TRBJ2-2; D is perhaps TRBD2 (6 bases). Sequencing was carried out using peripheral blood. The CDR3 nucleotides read TGTGCCAGCAGCTTAGTTGCCGGGGGGCTGTTTTTT. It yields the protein CASSLVAGGLFF. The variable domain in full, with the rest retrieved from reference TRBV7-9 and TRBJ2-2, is DTGVSQNPRHKITKRGQNVTFRCDPISEHNRLYWYRQTLGQGPEFLTYFQNEAQLEKSRLLSDRFSAERPKGSFSTLEIQRTEQGDSAMYLCASSLVAGGLFFGEGSRLTVL.